Listed below are T cell receptor beta chains from one sample, sequenced in a study of cytomegalovirus exposure and HLA in healthy donors. Clones were read by immunoSEQ multiplex PCR, and TCRdb kept only the in-frame ones, dropping some. Its clone listing holds roughly 43,000 clones. The sequenced material came from PBMCs. These receptors all come from a woman aged 40 to 49 in good health and CMV-seronegative. The CDR3 runs from the conserved cysteine through the conserved F or W. D genes are given only for firm matches.

>TRBJ1-5|TRBD1|TRBV19
CASRKGQIRDQPQHF
TGTGCCAGTAGGAAGGGACAGATACGAGATCAGCCCCAGCATTTT
>TRBJ2-7|TRBD2|TRBV4-2
CASSQLAGGKYEQYF
TGTGCCAGCAGCCAACTAGCGGGAGGTAAATACGAGCAGTACTTC
>TRBJ1-1|.|TRBV28
CATYNLNTEAFF
TGTGCCACCTATAACCTGAACACTGAAGCTTTCTTT
>TRBJ2-2|TRBD1|TRBV11-3
CASSRPGTGAGELFF
TGTGCCAGCAGCCGTCCCGGGACAGGGGCCGGGGAGCTGTTTTTT
>TRBJ2-3|.|TRBV19
CASSIARSTDTQYF
TGTGCCAGTAGTATTGCTAGATCCACAGATACGCAGTATTTT
>TRBJ2-3|.|TRBV7-2
CASSLSGRGADTQYF
TGTGCCAGCAGCTTAAGCGGGCGTGGGGCAGATACGCAGTATTTT
>TRBJ2-5|.|TRBV6-5
CASSYSSGKAGETQYF
TGTGCCAGCAGTTACTCTAGCGGAAAGGCAGGAGAGACCCAGTACTTC
>TRBJ1-2|.|TRBV5-1
CASSLSVNYGYTF
TGCGCCAGCAGCTTGTCTGTGAACTATGGCTACACCTTC
>TRBJ1-2|.|TRBV6-5
CASSPTGLHYGYTF
TGTGCCAGCAGTCCTACAGGGCTCCACTATGGCTACACCTTC
>TRBJ2-2|TRBD1|TRBV19
CASSNRGHSGELFF
TGTGCCAGTAGTAACAGGGGGCATAGCGGGGAGCTGTTTTTT
>TRBJ2-7|TRBD1|TRBV18
CASSPADRGFREQYF
TGTGCCAGCTCACCCGCGGACAGGGGTTTTCGCGAGCAGTACTTC
>TRBJ2-1|TRBD2|TRBV19
CASSQPGGSYNEQFF
TGTGCCAGTAGTCAGCCGGGGGGGTCCTACAATGAGCAGTTCTTC
>TRBJ2-7|.|TRBV7-7
CASSDGQHGKQYF
TGTGCTAGCAGCGACGGACAGCACGGGAAGCAGTACTTC
>TRBJ1-3|TRBD1|TRBV28
CASSPGGTSGNTIYF
TGTGCCAGCAGCCCAGGGGGGACCTCTGGAAACACCATATATTTT
>TRBJ2-4|TRBD2|TRBV6-1
CASSEFTSGKNIQYF
TGTGCCAGCAGTGAATTTACTAGCGGTAAAAACATTCAGTACTTC
>TRBJ1-2|.|TRBV15
CATSGGSMNYGYTF
TGTGCCACCAGCGGGGGGAGTATGAACTATGGCTACACCTTC
>TRBJ2-1|TRBD1|TRBV6-5
CASSPGQGAYEQFF
TGTGCCAGCAGTCCCGGACAGGGGGCCTATGAGCAGTTCTTC
>TRBJ1-1|.|TRBV9
CASSVDWSTEAFF
TGTGCCAGCAGCGTAGATTGGAGCACTGAAGCTTTCTTT
>TRBJ2-2|TRBD2|TRBV7-9
CASSLALAGPNTGELFF
TGTGCCAGCAGCTTAGCGCTAGCGGGACCGAACACCGGGGAGCTGTTTTTT
>TRBJ1-2|.|TRBV29-1
CSVEGRGNYGYTF
TGCAGCGTCGAGGGCAGGGGAAACTATGGCTACACCTTC
>TRBJ2-7|TRBD1|TRBV5-1
CASSFTGETYEQYF
TGCGCCAGCAGCTTCACAGGGGAGACCTACGAGCAGTACTTC
>TRBJ1-2|.|TRBV6-6
CASSYPVAFGYTF
TGTGCCAGCAGTTACCCGGTCGCCTTTGGCTACACCTTC
>TRBJ1-4|.|TRBV4-3
CASSQDREGMGEKLFF
TGCGCCAGCAGCCAGGACAGAGAGGGCATGGGTGAAAAACTGTTTTTT
>TRBJ1-5|TRBD1|TRBV15
CATSLSLGQASNQPQHF
TGTGCCACCAGCTTATCTCTGGGACAGGCCAGCAATCAGCCCCAGCATTTT
>TRBJ2-1|TRBD2|TRBV19
CASSTPASGPLLEAYNEQFF
TGTGCCAGTAGTACCCCCGCTAGCGGTCCCCTCCTAGAAGCCTACAATGAGCAGTTCTTC
>TRBJ2-1|.|TRBV11-2
CASSDLQIDNEQFF
TGTGCCAGCAGCGATCTGCAGATCGACAATGAGCAGTTCTTC
>TRBJ2-7|.|TRBV18
CASSPMAPGSSYEQYF
TGTGCCAGCTCACCAATGGCGCCGGGATCATCCTACGAGCAGTACTTC
>TRBJ1-2|.|TRBV28
CASSFGLTAPNYGYTF
TGTGCCAGCAGTTTCGGATTGACAGCCCCTAACTATGGCTACACCTTC
>TRBJ2-3|.|TRBV6-5
CASSASWPADTQYF
TGTGCCAGCAGCGCTAGCTGGCCTGCCGATACGCAGTATTTT
>TRBJ1-5|.|TRBV4-2
CASSQDAGDYSNQPQHF
TGTGCCAGCAGCCAGGACGCAGGGGATTATAGCAATCAGCCCCAGCATTTT
>TRBJ1-1|TRBD1|TRBV28
CASSSGRGQATEAFF
TGTGCCAGCAGTTCAGGACGGGGACAGGCCACTGAAGCTTTCTTT
>TRBJ2-1|TRBD1|TRBV27
CASRQGGLYNEQFF
TGTGCCAGCAGACAAGGGGGCCTTTACAATGAGCAGTTCTTC
>TRBJ2-5|TRBD2|TRBV2
CASSEKIAGGETQYF
TGTGCCAGCAGTGAAAAGATAGCGGGAGGAGAGACCCAGTACTTC
>TRBJ2-7|TRBD2|TRBV4-2
CASSQDLADLYEQYF
TGTGCCAGCAGCCAAGACCTAGCGGACTTATACGAGCAGTACTTC
>TRBJ1-4|.|TRBV10-3
CAISEALSEKLFF
TGTGCCATCAGTGAGGCCCTAAGTGAAAAACTGTTTTTT
>TRBJ2-1|TRBD2|TRBV13
CASSTKLAYNEQFF
TGTGCCAGCAGCACCAAACTAGCGTACAATGAGCAGTTCTTC
>TRBJ1-5|TRBD1|TRBV9
CASSVGQGGNQPQHF
TGTGCCAGCAGCGTAGGACAGGGAGGCAATCAGCCCCAGCATTTT
>TRBJ1-1|TRBD1|TRBV2
CASSGQGHTEAFF
TGTGCCAGCAGTGGACAGGGCCACACTGAAGCTTTCTTT
>TRBJ1-4|TRBD1|TRBV2
CAGLRDRGEKLFF
TGTGCCGGACTCCGGGACAGGGGAGAAAAACTGTTTTTT
>TRBJ2-1|.|TRBV19
CASNDYLTYNEQFF
TGTGCCAGTAACGACTACCTCACCTACAATGAGCAGTTCTTC
>TRBJ2-5|TRBD2|TRBV11-2
CASRIAGVGETQYF
TGTGCCAGCAGGATAGCGGGAGTAGGGGAGACCCAGTACTTC
>TRBJ1-1|.|TRBV15
CATSRGVVIPNTEAFF
TGTGCCACCAGCAGAGGAGTCGTCATACCGAACACTGAAGCTTTCTTT
>TRBJ2-7|.|TRBV11-2
CASSLQGTHTYEQYF
TGTGCCAGCAGCTTACAGGGGACCCACACCTACGAGCAGTACTTC